This T cell receptor beta chain emerged from a study of TIL therapy for anti-PD-1-resistant metastatic lung cancer (dated by TCRdb to the early 2020s). Regarding the study in general: Tumors were collected before any PD-1/PD-L1 blockade, after which patients were given nivolumab, and patients who progressed were given lymphodepletion, an infusion of expanded TIL and IL-2. Enrolled patients had a median age of around 49 years (range roughly 38-75) and a median tumor PD-L1 proportion score of around 5.6%. The cohort was composed predominantly of lung adenocarcinoma, with a few EGFR-mutant and two ALK-rearranged tumors included, and half of patients were identified as current or former smokers. A median non-synonymous tumor mutation burden of 1.5 mutations per megabase was determined across the cohort by whole-exome sequencing. T cell receptor beta sequencing of tumor and peripheral blood served to follow clonotypes across the tumor, the expanded TIL product, and serial blood samples.

This clone has only one observation. Its antigen is not yet known. No base quality values were provided; no much bigger clone lies one nucleotide off. CDR1 and CDR2 were assigned from the germline V gene (reference sequence) as SEHNR and FQNEAQ. The CDR3, from cysteine to phenylalanine, totals 14 residues. Kept here is only the CDR3 DNA, which spans 42 bases and is read in frame from base 1. A distance of 9 bases separates the germline ends of V and J, which lose 6 bases and 0 bases respectively. Using bias-controlled multiplex PCR with the immunoSEQ v3 hsTCRB kit, the TCR beta CDR3 regions were amplified from genomic DNA. TCR libraries were sequenced on an Illumina NextSeq 500 to 1.5 million to 2.5 million read pairs for survey level or 5-6 million for deep level. Processing in the source paper ran as follows. The immunoSEQ Analyzer software assigned V, D and J genes, filtered out non-productive sequences, and reported clonality. Repertoires were compared by productive Simpson clonality and by the Morisita overlap index of productive TRB rearrangements between infused TIL and blood. For each clone in blood, the absolute clonotype count was estimated by multiplying the lymphocyte count by the CD3+ fraction and by the clone's productive frequency. In its TCRdb copy, this immuneACCESS table keeps in-frame sequences only and misses some clones. Where compared with another copy, unresolved V genes explain less than half of these, and the others have no known cause. V and J calls plus clone size are reproduced from that table; the DNA served to infer D and trimming. The sample includes about 36,000 clones, with 70% to 75% observed a single time. About 5.7% of the sample goes to the ten largest clones.

General findings and caveats noted by the study authors: Infused TIL clonotypes partially replaced the baseline peripheral repertoire then decayed over months, with no apparent association between persistence and response. Because the cohort was highly selected, with more treatment-naive, never-smoker and oncogene-addicted patients than is typical, generalizability is limited. The study protocol defined all tumor marker inferences as exploratory.

Read against the paper, the sample's time point label means: pre-treatment sample, taken before nivolumab and TIL therapy. A phase I trial run at two centers enrolled adults with stage 4 NSCLC between October 2017 and early 2020. The samples were obtained from a phase I trial that was single-arm and open-label and tested tumor-infiltrating lymphocyte therapy combined with nivolumab in advanced non-small cell lung cancer. Mononuclear cells from blood collected in EDTA tubes were isolated on a Ficoll gradient and snap-frozen as pellets, and DNA was then extracted using a Qiagen mini-prep kit. This specimen consisted of blood, obtained at baseline. The chain was built from TRBV7-9 and TRBJ1-5; TRBD1 could be the D gene, as 5 bases match. The clonotype was recovered from a person aged 25-80 years with non-small cell lung cancer. The CDR3 protein sequence reads: CASSFDSSNQPQHF. The sequenced DNA: TGTGCCAGCAGTTTCGACAGTAGCAATCAGCCCCAGCATTTT.